This TCR beta chain was recorded in a study of OX40 agonist ivuxolimab in advanced cancers. Whole-study context: The dose-escalation cohort had hepatocellular carcinoma, melanoma, renal cell or head and neck cancer. Eligibility admitted prior anti-PD-1, anti-PD-L1 or anti-CTLA-4 therapy; around 38% had some. Study-wide results and caveats: Near-lowest levels of clonal expansion characterized partial responders at 0.1-3.0 mg/kg.

Assay used: immunoSEQ multiplex PCR; TCRdb lists only in-frame clones, some missing. The table has about 55,000 clones, 70% to 90% seen once. With regard to this clone: As yet, its antigen is unknown.

V lost 0 bases and J 3 bases, leaving 16 bases between the germline ends. Germline CDR1 SGHNT, CDR2 YYREEE (reference sequence). The CDR3 covers 16 residues. The input for sequencing was CD4+ or CD8+ T cells sorted from blood, taken in a trial of the OX40 agonist ivuxolimab. This sequence was found in an adult with an advanced solid tumor such as melanoma, head and neck, liver or kidney cancer. This chain connects TRBV5-4 to TRBJ2-7; D possibly corresponds to TRBD1 (6 bases). In DNA, the CDR3 is TGTGCCAGCAGCTTGGAGGAAGGGACACGGGTCTACGAGCAGTACGTC. Translating gives CASSLEEGTRVYEQYV.